This TCR beta chain is drawn from a study of OX40 agonist ivuxolimab in advanced cancers. On the study more broadly: The drug used for patients, ivuxolimab, was an agonistic anti-OX40 (CD134) antibody. Prior checkpoint blockade (anti-PD-1, anti-PD-L1 or anti-CTLA-4) was permitted; about 40% had it.

Study-wide findings and caveats: CD4+ T cells averaged fewer expanded clones than CD8+ T cells. Partial responders dosed at 0.1-3.0 mg/kg displayed clonal expansion ranking among the lowest.

As regards this clone: Its antigen is unidentified.

Trimming took 5 bases from V and 2 from J, leaving 9 bases between them. The CDR3 contains 13 residues. Per the germline V gene, CDR1 is MNHEY and CDR2 is SVGAGI. This table comes from immunoSEQ multiplex PCR, and its TCRdb copy is limited to in-frame clones, with some not included. The sample lists 95,000 to 100,000 clones; around 85% were seen once. The clonotype comes from an adult with an advanced solid tumor such as melanoma, head and neck, liver or kidney cancer. The rearrangement joins TRBV6-5 to TRBJ1-1; D gene ambiguous. Sequencing used CD4+ or CD8+ T cells sorted from blood, obtained in a trial of the OX40 agonist ivuxolimab. For the CDR3, the DNA is TGTGCCAGCAGTAAAGAAGACAACACTGAAGCTTTCTTT. Translated: CASSKEDNTEAFF.